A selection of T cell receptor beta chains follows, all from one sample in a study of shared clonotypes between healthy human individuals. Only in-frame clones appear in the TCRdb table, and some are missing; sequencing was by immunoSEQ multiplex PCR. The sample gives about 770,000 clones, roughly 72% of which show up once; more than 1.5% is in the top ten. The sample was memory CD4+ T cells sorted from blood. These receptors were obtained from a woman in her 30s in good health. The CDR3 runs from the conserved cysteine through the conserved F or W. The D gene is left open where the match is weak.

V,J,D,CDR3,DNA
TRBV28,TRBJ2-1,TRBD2,CASSLSGRASGDEQFF,TGTGCCAGCAGTTTATCCGGGAGGGCCTCAGGGGATGAGCAGTTCTTC
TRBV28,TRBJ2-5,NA,CASSPGDRGETQYF,TGTGCCAGCAGCCCAGGGGATCGGGGAGAGACCCAGTACTTC
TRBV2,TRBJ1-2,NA,CASSGQTGANYGYTF,TGTGCCAGCAGTGGTCAGACAGGTGCTAACTATGGCTACACCTTC
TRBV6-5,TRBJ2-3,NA,CASSSGLKSDTQYF,TGTGCCAGCAGTTCGGGACTTAAATCAGATACGCAGTATTTT
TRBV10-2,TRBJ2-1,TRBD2,CASRSTSGTYNEQFF,TGCGCCAGCAGATCGACTAGCGGAACCTACAATGAGCAGTTCTTC
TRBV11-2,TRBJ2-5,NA,CASSPIPGAIIETQYF,TGTGCCAGCAGTCCCATCCCGGGGGCGATAATTGAGACCCAGTACTTC
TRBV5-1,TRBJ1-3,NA,CASSLVGGLSSGNTIYF,TGCGCCAGCAGCTTGGTCGGGGGCCTATCCTCTGGAAACACCATATATTTT
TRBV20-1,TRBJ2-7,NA,CSAKDYDVQYF,TGCAGTGCAAAAGACTATGACGTCCAGTACTTC
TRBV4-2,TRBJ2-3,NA,CASSPGTSGTDTQYF,TGTGCCAGCAGCCCCGGGACTTCCGGCACAGATACGCAGTATTTT
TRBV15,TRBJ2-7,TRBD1,CATSRDGWDRGLSSYEQYF,TGTGCCACCAGCAGAGATGGGTGGGACAGGGGCCTCAGCTCCTACGAGCAGTACTTC
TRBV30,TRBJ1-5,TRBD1,CAWSTQGQPQHF,TGTGCCTGGAGTACACAGGGGCAGCCCCAGCATTTT
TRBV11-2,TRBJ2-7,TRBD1,CASSFYRGSYEQYF,TGTGCCAGCAGCTTTTACAGGGGCTCCTACGAGCAGTACTTC
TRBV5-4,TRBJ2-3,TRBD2,CASSAGAAPFSDTQYF,TGTGCCAGCAGCGCGGGAGCCGCCCCCTTTTCGGATACGCAGTATTTT